This TCR beta chain appears in the sequencing data of a study of CD8 T cells in ankylosing spondylitis. Points from the study as a whole: Disease-linked clones were reportedly significantly enriched in matched ankylosing spondylitis synovial fluid. Disease-linked clones, CD8+, were relatively rare in peripheral blood. Ankylosing spondylitis blood appeared to be characterized by a TCR beta motif of several highly homologous variants. Some motif variants had been reported before (in reactive arthritis synovial fluid and blood).

Quantitative barcoded 5'-RACE was used to prepare TCR beta libraries. TCRdb analysed the 5' RACE reads with MiXCR anew, one entry per CDR3 protein. The table shows about 800,000 distinct CDR3 sequences, with around 11% occurring only once. CDR1 and CDR2 (germline): LGHNA, YNFKEQ. V was pared by 1 base and J by 5 bases, with 6 bases of the junction left unmatched. The CDR3 has 16 residues. This clonotype was recorded at least ten times. Its antigen is as yet unknown. This TCR came from a male donor with ankylosing spondylitis. The V call is TRBV4-2, the J call TRBJ2-2, with 8 bases fitting TRBD1. Sequenced input: blood, either unsorted or a sorted T cell fraction (not recorded which). The CDR3 DNA reads as TGTGCCAGCAGCCAAGGCCTGGACAGGGAGACCGGGGAGCTGTTTTTT. Its translation is CASSQGLDRETGELFF.